This T cell receptor (beta chain) was identified in a study of T cell responses to AZD1222 COVID-19 vaccine. Across the study: Second-dose groups at about 4 or about 12 weeks were pooled.

The germline gives CDR1 LNHDA, CDR2 SQIVND (reference sequence). The CDR3 is 14 amino acids. V lost 5 bases and J 0 bases, leaving 10 bases between the germline ends. As for this clone: Its specificity is unknown.

Study-level results: Donors skewed white British and female; clonal diversity was possibly underestimated.

Data came from immunoSEQ multiplex PCR; TCRdb stores just in-frame clones and leaves some out. The sample contains 120,000 or so clones, roughly 87% of which appear only once. The TCR originated in an adult in good health. This chain connects TRBV19 to TRBJ1-1; D perhaps matches TRBD1 (5 bases). The input for sequencing was peripheral blood, taken on day 0 of AZD1222 vaccination. As DNA, the CDR3 is TGTGCCAGTAGTGGGGGGAATTTGAACACTGAAGCTTTCTTT. Its protein product is CASSGGNLNTEAFF.